These 23 T cell receptor beta chains share one sample of origin, sequenced in a study of blood T cell repertoires in COVID-19 (dated by TCRdb to about 2020). Library creation used the immunoSEQ multiplex PCR assay. What TCRdb holds here is the immuneACCESS table cut down to in-frame rearrangements. Part of the clones is not present; checked against another copy, under half of the missing clones reflect an unresolved V gene, and the others are unexplained. The sample contains around 150,000 clones, 87% of them found a single time. Just under 4% of the sample rests with the top ten. The material sequenced was peripheral blood. These receptors all come from a woman aged 55 to 70 who had recovered from COVID-19.

CDR3 region: CASSVAGADTGELFF. Written as DNA, the CDR3 is TGTGCCAGCAGCGTAGCAGGGGCTGACACCGGGGAGCTGTTTTTT. The J gene is TRBJ2-2, the V gene TRBV9, with a possible D match to TRBD1 (6 bases). The V end lost 0 bases, the J end lost 3 bases, and 9 bases lay between the germline ends. Germline-derived CDR1 and CDR2 are SGDLS and YYNGEE. CDR3 length: 15 residues.

The chain combines TRBV27 with TRBJ1-6, with 8 positions matching TRBD1. Germline lookup yields CDR1 MNHEY and CDR2 SMNVEV (reference sequence). CDR3 length: 16 residues. Trimming removed 2 bases from V and 7 bases from J; junction bases left unmatched: 7. The CDR3 here is CASSLLNQGANSPLHF. DNA of the CDR3: TGTGCCAGCAGTTTACTTAACCAGGGGGCGAATTCACCCCTCCACTTT.

V usage is TRBV5-1 and J usage is TRBJ2-2; possible D gene TRBD1, 6 bases. This CDR3 spans 18 amino acids. The germline gives CDR1 SGHRS, CDR2 YFSETQ. Trimming shortened V by 5 bases and J by 1 base, and 21 bases separated the two germline ends. CDR3 residues: CASSRPTGKGKNTGELFF. CDR3 in DNA: TGCGCCAGCAGTCGACCAACAGGGAAAGGTAAGAACACCGGGGAGCTGTTTTTT.

This clone was observed many times. V usage is TRBV11-2 and J usage is TRBJ1-3, with D possibly being TRBD1 (5 bases). The CDR3 spans 16 residues. The ends were cut back, 3 bases at V and 0 bases at J, with 12 bases in the middle. Germline V lookup: CDR1 SGHAT, CDR2 FQNNGV. The CDR3 nucleotides are TGTGCCAGCAGCTTCTCAAGGGGCCTCTCTGGAAACACCATATATTTT. Amino acid sequence: CASSFSRGLSGNTIYF.

The chain uses TRBV7-2 and TRBJ2-1; D unresolved. Germline CDR1 reads SGHTA; CDR2 reads FQGNSA. The V end was cut by 1 base, the J end by 6 bases, with 10 bases between. This CDR3 spans 14 amino acids. CDR3 sequence: CASSLVLGSNEQFF. In nucleotides, the CDR3 is TGTGCCAGCAGCTTAGTTCTGGGCAGCAATGAGCAGTTCTTC.

The gene calls are TRBV2 and TRBJ2-1; TRBD2 might be the D (6 bases). This CDR3 is built from 15 residues. The V end lost 5 bases, the J end lost 7 bases, and 18 bases lay between the germline ends. CDR1 is SNHLY and CDR2 is FYNNEI in the germline V gene. This CDR3 is CASSRRGLVGNEQFF. In nucleotides, the CDR3 is TGTGCCAGCAGTAGAAGGGGACTCGTCGGGAATGAGCAGTTCTTC.

The CDR3 DNA reads TGTGCCAGCAGTCTAGGACAGGGCTCTGGAAACACCATATATTTT. Its translation: CASSLGQGSGNTIYF. The rearrangement links TRBV6-5 to TRBJ1-3; 8 bases align to TRBD1. CDR1 MNHEY and CDR2 SVGAGI come from the germline V gene. This CDR3 has 15 amino acids. V lost 5 bases to trimming and J lost 0 bases; unmatched junction nucleotides: 3.

The rearrangement joins TRBV5-4 to TRBJ2-1, with 15 bases lining up with TRBD2. Germline V lookup: CDR1 SGHNT, CDR2 YYREEE (reference sequence). This CDR3 region has 16 residues. The V and J ends lost 4 bases and 4 bases, in that order; junction bases with no gene match: 3. The chain's CDR3 is CASSLGLAGGYNEQFF. CDR3 sequence (DNA): TGTGCCAGCAGCCTCGGACTAGCGGGGGGGTACAATGAGCAGTTCTTC.

The V call is TRBV6-2 or TRBV6-3, the J call TRBJ2-7; 9 bases map to TRBD1. CDR1 and CDR2 (germline): MNHEY, SVGEGT. J was trimmed by 0 bases and V by 2 bases; bases with no gene match: 8. The CDR3 is 17 residues long. The CDR3 reads CASSYPRTGVASYEQYF. The DNA for the CDR3 is TGTGCCAGCAGTTACCCTAGGACAGGGGTCGCCTCCTACGAGCAGTACTTC.

This clone has a handful of counts. In DNA, the CDR3 is TGTGCCAGCACCTCCGACACCGGGGAGCTGTTTTTT. This codes for CASTSDTGELFF. The V call is TRBV7-2, the J call TRBJ2-2; D not certain. V was trimmed by 7 bases and J by 3 bases, leaving 6 bases between them. The CDR3 has 12 residues. Germline lookup yields CDR1 SGHTA and CDR2 FQGNSA.

The gene calls are TRBV28 and TRBJ1-5, with D possibly TRBD1 on 6 matching bases. The CDR3 spans 14 residues. Germline-derived CDR1 and CDR2 are MDHEN and SYDVKM. V was trimmed by 5 bases and J by 7 bases, leaving 15 bases between them. The CDR3 sequence is CASSQRGLWQPQHF. CDR3 DNA sequence: TGTGCCAGCAGTCAAAGGGGGTTATGGCAGCCCCAGCATTTT.

This chain connects TRBV6-6 to TRBJ2-5, with 7 bases lining up with TRBD1. The V segment lost 7 bases and the J segment 3 bases; nucleotides outside the gene matches: 5. The CDR3 spans 13 residues. Germline V gene lookup returns CDR1 MNHNY and CDR2 SVGAGI (reference sequence). This chain's CDR3 is CASTTTGEETQYF. Written as DNA, the CDR3 is TGTGCCAGCACCACTACAGGGGAAGAGACCCAGTACTTC.

This chain links TRBV2 with TRBJ1-6; a possible D gene is TRBD1 (5 bases). The V end was cut by 7 bases, the J end by 7 bases, with 11 bases between. The CDR3 is 13 amino acids. CDR1 and CDR2 from the germline V gene are SNHLY and FYNNEI. In nucleotides, the CDR3 is TGTGCCAGCAACGGACAAACCAATTCACCCCTCCACTTT. Protein product: CASNGQTNSPLHF. Full variable domain (missing parts from reference TRBV2 and TRBJ1-6): EPEVTQTPSHQVTQMGQEVILRCVPISNHLYFYWYRQILGQKVEFLVSFYNNEISEKSEIFDDQFSVERPDGSNFTLKIRSTKLEDSAMYFCASNGQTNSPLHFGNGTRLTVT.

The chain couples TRBV28 to TRBJ2-3, with a weak D call TRBD1 (5 bases). Germline CDR1 reads MDHEN; CDR2 reads SYDVKM. The V end lost 11 bases, the J end lost 2 bases, and 11 bases lay between the germline ends. This CDR3 contains 12 residues. CDR3: CAGAADTDTQYF. CDR3 nucleotide sequence: TGTGCCGGGGCAGCAGACACAGATACGCAGTATTTT.

The chain carries TRBV4-1 and TRBJ1-6; the match to TRBD1 covers 9 bases. V dropped 0 bases and J dropped 7; count of bases not matched to a gene: 7. Germline CDR1 MGHRA, CDR2 YSYEKL. The CDR3 is 17 residues long. CDR3 nucleotides: TGCGCCAGCAGCCAAGATGCTTTTGGACAGGGGAATTCACCCCTCCACTTT. Residues: CASSQDAFGQGNSPLHF.

The chain couples TRBV5-4 to TRBJ2-7; TRBD1 might be the D (6 bases). The CDR3 has 14 residues. Germline assignment: CDR1 SGHNT and CDR2 YYREEE (reference sequence). The ends were cut back, 4 bases at V and 6 bases at J, with 17 bases in the middle. Here the CDR3 DNA reads TGTGCCAGCAGCCTTAACAGGGTTCAGGGCGAGCAGTACTTC. Translated, it gives CASSLNRVQGEQYF.

The rearrangement uses TRBV6-6 and TRBJ1-1; TRBD1 matches at 8 bases. V shed 2 bases, J shed 11 bases, and the junction held 7 bases outside the gene matches. The CDR3 consists of 13 residues. CDR1 and CDR2 from the germline V gene are MNHNY and SVGAGI (reference sequence). This CDR3 is CASSYTGQGHAFF. CDR3 nucleotides: TGTGCCAGCAGTTACACCGGACAGGGACACGCTTTCTTT.

This clone showed up just a few times. The V and J genes are TRBV3-1 (or the pseudogene TRBV3-2) and TRBJ2-1; D is possibly TRBD2 (6 bases). This CDR3 region has 13 residues. CDR1 and CDR2 (germline): LGHDT, YNNKEL (reference sequence). V was shortened by 2 bases and J by 9 bases, with 11 bases between the two germline ends. The CDR3 is CASSQTRGGEQFF. The DNA of the CDR3 is TGTGCCAGCAGCCAAACTAGGGGAGGTGAGCAGTTCTTC.

The V and J genes are TRBV4-3 and TRBJ1-2; weak D call: TRBD1 (6 bases). The CDR3 extends over 13 amino acids. Trimming cost V 0 bases and J 7 bases, with 9 bases left between them. Germline CDR1 reads LGHNA; CDR2 reads YSLEER. The DNA of the CDR3 is TGCGCCAGCAGCCAAGAACAGGGTGTTGGCTACACCTTC. This codes for CASSQEQGVGYTF.

This clone was counted a single time. The chain uses TRBV11-2 and TRBJ1-4, with D possibly being TRBD1 (6 bases). CDR3 size: 15 residues. From germline, CDR1 is SGHAT and CDR2 FQNNGV. V dropped 0 bases and J dropped 8 bases, with 13 bases sitting between them. Here the CDR3 reads CASSLDGRGWEKLFF. CDR3 DNA sequence: TGTGCCAGCAGCTTAGATGGCAGGGGATGGGAAAAACTGTTTTTT.

The chain combines TRBV28 with TRBJ1-1; D perhaps matches TRBD1 (6 bases). This CDR3 contains 14 residues. Trimming stripped 5 bases from V and 1 base from J, with 11 bases between. The germline V gene has CDR1 MDHEN and CDR2 SYDVKM. CDR3 loop: CASSLGARNTEAFF. CDR3 coding DNA: TGTGCCAGCAGTCTGGGGGCGCGGAACACTGAAGCTTTCTTT.

The chain uses TRBV30 and TRBJ2-2, with TRBD1 matching 7 bases. The CDR3 length is 14 residues. Germline loops: CDR1 GTSNPN, CDR2 SVGIG (reference sequence). Trimming removed 4 bases from V and 3 bases from J; junction bases left unmatched: 5. The CDR3 loop reads CAWTKGQYTGELFF. The CDR3 nucleotides read TGTGCCTGGACCAAGGGACAGTACACCGGGGAGCTGTTTTTT.

The chain employs TRBV7-2 and TRBJ1-5, with 9 positions matching TRBD1. The CDR3 extends over 14 amino acids. Germline trimming cut 5 bases from V and 3 bases from J; bases unmatched to any gene: 2. Per germline, CDR1 SGHTA and CDR2 FQGNSA. The CDR3 protein is CASSRDRVNQPQHF. Written as DNA, the CDR3 is TGTGCCAGCAGCCGGGACAGGGTCAATCAGCCCCAGCATTTT.